What follows are 26 T cell receptor beta chains derived from one specimen sequenced in a study of immune evolution from preneoplasia to lung adenocarcinoma. Clones were sequenced by immunoSEQ multiplex PCR, and TCRdb holds only the in-frame ones, with some missing. The sample has some 8,300 clones; around 83% are singletons. Sequencing was performed on FFPE invasive lung adenocarcinoma tissue. The receptors were gathered from a person aged 50-70 years with lung adenocarcinoma.

The chain uses TRBV27 and TRBJ2-3; 9 bases align to TRBD2. The CDR3 loop spans 15 amino acids. CDR1 and CDR2 from the germline V gene are MNHEY and SMNVEV (reference sequence). The V segment lost 3 bases and the J segment 4 bases; nucleotides outside the gene matches: 5. The CDR3 region has the DNA TGTGCCAGCAGTTTCCTAGCGGGACTTCCAGATACGCAGTATTTT. The encoded protein is CASSFLAGLPDTQYF.

The rearrangement joins TRBV7-2 to TRBJ2-7; tentative D call: TRBD1 (5 bases). Germline CDR1 SGHTA, CDR2 FQGNSA. Trimming removed 1 base from V and 5 bases from J, with 12 bases in between. The CDR3 extends over 14 amino acids. CDR3 amino acids: CASSLGPRGNEQYF. In DNA form, the CDR3 reads TGTGCCAGCAGCTTAGGCCCTAGGGGTAACGAGCAGTACTTC.

The rearrangement links TRBV9 to TRBJ2-1; 7 nucleotides agree with TRBD1. Germline CDR1 SGDLS, CDR2 YYNGEE. The length of the CDR3 is 15 residues. V lost 2 bases and J lost 12; bases outside the gene matches: 14. The CDR3 bases are TGTGCCAGCAGCGTTGACAGGGCCTCATCTAGAGGGCAGTTCTTC. Its translation is CASSVDRASSRGQFF.

The V and J genes are TRBV21-1 and TRBJ1-4. TRBV21-1 is reported as a pseudogene. The CDR3 has 14 amino acids. The CDR3 coding sequence is TGTGCCAGCAGCGCCCCCCCCTACAAGGAAAAACTGTTTTTT. Protein sequence: CASSAPPYKEKLFF.

In this sample, this clone turned up once. The chain links TRBV2 to TRBJ2-2; no clear D. In germline, CDR1 is SNHLY, CDR2 FYNNEI. The CDR3 is 13 residues long. Trimming left V 7 bases short and J 3 bases short, with 9 bases between. Written as DNA, the CDR3 is TGTGCCAGCAACGCCTATCACACCGGGGAGCTGTTTTTT. This translates into CASNAYHTGELFF. The complete variable domain, with remaining parts taken from reference TRBV2 and TRBJ2-2, reads EPEVTQTPSHQVTQMGQEVILRCVPISNHLYFYWYRQILGQKVEFLVSFYNNEISEKSEIFDDQFSVERPDGSNFTLKIRSTKLEDSAMYFCASNAYHTGELFFGEGSRLTVL.

The rearrangement joins TRBV5-1 to TRBJ2-2, with 9 nucleotides matching TRBD1. The germline gives CDR1 SGHRS, CDR2 YFSETQ. The CDR3 runs 16 residues. With V trimmed by 4 bases and J by 4 bases, 8 bases remained unmatched. The CDR3, as DNA: TGCGCCAGCAGCCCGTGGGACAGGGTTATCACCGGGGAGCTGTTTTTT. Its protein is CASSPWDRVITGELFF.

The genes are TRBV19 and TRBJ1-1, with D possibly TRBD1 on 6 matching bases. This CDR3 is built from 15 residues. Trimming shortened V by 0 bases and J by 5 bases, and 13 bases separated the two germline ends. Germline lookup yields CDR1 LNHDA and CDR2 SQIVND (reference sequence). The CDR3 sequence: CASSIDGGPRTEAFF. The DNA of the CDR3 is TGTGCCAGTAGTATAGATGGGGGCCCGAGGACTGAAGCTTTCTTT.

This clone was recorded a few times. Written as DNA, the CDR3 is TGTGCCAGCAGCTGGGGACTAGCAGGCACAGATACGCAGTATTTT. It yields the protein CASSWGLAGTDTQYF. The V gene is TRBV6-6, the J gene TRBJ2-3, with 9 bases matching TRBD2. V lost 6 bases to trimming and J lost 1 base; unmatched junction nucleotides: 5. Germline-derived CDR1 and CDR2 are MNHNY and SVGAGI (reference sequence). CDR3 length: 15 residues.

By frequency in the sample, this clone is large. The rearrangement joins TRBV28 to TRBJ1-4; D is unresolved. Germline lookup yields CDR1 MDHEN and CDR2 SYDVKM. V shed 7 bases and J shed 1 base, with 7 bases lying between them. This CDR3 is built from 13 residues. In DNA form, the CDR3 reads TGTGCCAGCACAGGAGGAACTAATGAAAAACTGTTTTTT. Protein: CASTGGTNEKLFF.

This clone showed up just a few times. The chain links TRBV6-1 to TRBJ2-3; no firm D call. This CDR3 spans 14 amino acids. V was clipped by 4 bases and J by 0 bases, with 8 bases between them. Germline CDR1 and CDR2: MNHNS and SASEGT. The CDR3 DNA reads TGTGCCAGCAGTGCCCTGAGTAGCACAGATACGCAGTATTTT. Protein sequence: CASSALSSTDTQYF.

This chain links TRBV29-1 with TRBJ2-7; possibly TRBD2 for D (5 bases). The CDR3 contains 11 residues. The germline V and J ends were trimmed by 4 bases and 2 bases, with 6 bases remaining between them. Germline-derived CDR1 and CDR2 are SQVTM and ANQGSEA. In DNA, the CDR3 is TGCAGCGTTGTCGGGACCTACGAGCAGTACTTC. It specifies CSVVGTYEQYF.

This clone was counted only a few times. J is TRBJ2-2 and V is TRBV7-3; the D gene is possibly TRBD2 (5 bases). The germline V gene has CDR1 SGHTA and CDR2 FQGTGA. Trimming took off 8 bases at V and 2 bases at J, with 9 bases between the two ends. The CDR3 length is 13 residues. The CDR3 bases are TGTGCCAGCTCAACGGGAAACACCGGGGAGCTGTTTTTT. This translates into CASSTGNTGELFF.

This clone was observed a handful of times. V is TRBV7-9 and J is TRBJ2-1, with 11 bases matching TRBD2. Germline CDR1 and CDR2: SEHNR and FQNEAQ (reference sequence). V shed 2 bases and J 8 bases; nucleotides not matched to a gene: 8. The CDR3 has 16 amino acids. The CDR3 region is CASSLTGLAGLDEQFF. CDR3 in DNA: TGTGCCAGCAGCTTAACCGGACTAGCGGGCCTCGATGAGCAGTTCTTC.

This rearrangement joins TRBV25-1 to TRBJ2-7, with D hard to call. This CDR3 contains 13 residues. Germline loops: CDR1 MGHDK, CDR2 SYGVNS. Trimming took off 10 bases at V and 4 bases at J, with 17 bases between the two ends. The DNA of the CDR3 is TGTGCCACGTCCCCTCGATGGGCTTACGAGCAGTACTTC. It encodes CATSPRWAYEQYF.

In this sample, this clone turned up once. The chain joins TRBV6-5 to TRBJ2-2; D unresolved. In germline, CDR1 is MNHEY, CDR2 SVGAGI. The CDR3 length is 16 residues. V was cut by 0 bases and J by 1 base, with 9 bases left in between. CDR3 region: CASSYSRQRNTGELFF. CDR3 bases: TGTGCCAGCAGTTACTCGAGGCAGAGGAACACCGGGGAGCTGTTTTTT.

The sample holds one count of this clone. The chain joins TRBV29-1 to TRBJ2-1; TRBD2 agrees at 12 bases. The CDR3 is 15 amino acids. Germline CDR1 and CDR2: SQVTM and ANQGSEA. Unmatched junction bases numbered 4, after V lost 3 bases and J lost 4 bases. CDR3 bases: TGCAGCGTTGAGCTAGCGGGAGGGTCTTACAATGAGCAGTTCTTC. It encodes CSVELAGGSYNEQFF.

This sequence joins TRBV11-2 and TRBJ1-1; D gene unclear. V dropped 2 bases and J dropped 8 bases, with 15 bases sitting between them. Looked up from germline, CDR1 is SGHAT and CDR2 is FQNNGV. CDR3 length equals 14 residues. CDR3 region: CASSLMGDGGEAFF. The CDR3 DNA is TGTGCCAGCAGCTTAATGGGTGATGGTGGGGAAGCTTTCTTT.

The rearrangement links TRBV18 to TRBJ2-3; D remains ambiguous. The CDR3 extends over 11 amino acids. Trimming cost V 3 bases and J 7 bases, with 5 bases left between them. The germline V gene encodes CDR1 KGHSH and CDR2 LQKENI. The CDR3, as DNA: TGTGCCAGCTCACCGGAGCATACGCAGTATTTT. This encodes CASSPEHTQYF.

This chain links TRBV11-2 with TRBJ1-5; D ambiguous. V lost 3 bases and J lost 5, with 8 bases in between. Germline CDR1 SGHAT, CDR2 FQNNGV. CDR3 length equals 13 residues. CDR3 amino acids: CASSLVRDQPQHF. The CDR3 coding sequence is TGTGCCAGCAGCTTGGTTCGCGATCAGCCCCAGCATTTT.

The genes are TRBV28 and TRBJ2-1; TRBD2 matches at 10 bases. Looked up from germline, CDR1 is MDHEN and CDR2 is SYDVKM. The CDR3 runs to 15 residues. V lost 5 bases to trimming and J lost 10 bases; unmatched junction nucleotides: 11. The CDR3 spells CASSQGLAIRSEQFF. In DNA form, the CDR3 reads TGTGCCAGCAGTCAGGGACTAGCGATACGCAGCGAGCAGTTCTTC. Variable domain in full (rest from reference TRBV28 and TRBJ2-1): DVKVTQSSRYLVKRTGEKVFLECVQDMDHENMFWYRQDPGLGLRLIYFSYDVKMKEKGDIPEGYSVSREKKERFSLILESASTNQTSMYLCASSQGLAIRSEQFFGPGTRLTVL.

V usage is TRBV28 and J usage is TRBJ2-7, with D hard to call. The CDR3 runs to 12 residues. The germline V and J ends were trimmed by 2 bases and 3 bases, with 5 bases remaining between them. The V gene's germline CDR1 is MDHEN and CDR2 SYDVKM. This CDR3 reads CASSLPGYEQYF. The CDR3 DNA reads as TGTGCCAGCAGTTTACCGGGCTACGAGCAGTACTTC.

The CDR3: CASRFRQVTEAFF. Written as DNA, the CDR3 is TGTGCCAGCAGATTTCGACAGGTCACTGAAGCTTTCTTT. The chain uses TRBV11-2 and TRBJ1-1, with TRBD1 as a possible D gene (6 bases). CDR1 SGHAT and CDR2 FQNNGV come from the germline V gene. Trimming stripped 6 bases from V and 4 bases from J, with 12 bases between. The CDR3 consists of 13 residues. The full variable domain, its missing parts supplied by reference TRBV11-2 and TRBJ1-1, is EAGVAQSPRYKIIEKRQSVAFWCNPISGHATLYWYQQILGQGPKLLIQFQNNGVVDDSQLPKDRFSAERLKGVDSTLKIQPAKLEDSAVYLCASRFRQVTEAFFGQGTRLTVV.

The chain combines TRBV6-1 with TRBJ1-2; D is possibly TRBD1 (5 bases). The ends were cut back, 2 bases at V and 8 bases at J, with 15 bases in the middle. CDR1 and CDR2 (germline): MNHNS, SASEGT. The CDR3 consists of 14 residues. Here the CDR3 reads CASSESGNWGGYTF. The CDR3 nucleotides are TGTGCCAGCAGTGAAAGCGGGAACTGGGGGGGCTACACCTTC.

V is TRBV6-5 and J is TRBJ1-1; D perhaps matches TRBD1 (5 bases). Looked up from germline, CDR1 is MNHEY and CDR2 is SVGAGI. Trimming removed 6 bases from V and 5 bases from J, with 16 bases in between. The CDR3 sequence is 14 residues long. CDR3 sequence (DNA): TGTGCCAGCAGCCCGGCGGGCGAGGGGACTGAAGCTTTCTTT. It codes for CASSPAGEGTEAFF.

The sample holds one count of this clone. The chain uses TRBV7-9 and TRBJ1-2; tentative D call: TRBD1 (5 bases). Looked up from germline, CDR1 is SEHNR and CDR2 is FQNEAQ (reference sequence). The CDR3 covers 13 residues. Trimming left V 4 bases short and J 4 bases short, with 10 bases between. Here the CDR3 reads CASSSQAIYGYTF. As DNA, the CDR3 is TGTGCCAGCAGCTCACAGGCCATCTATGGCTACACCTTC.

The J gene is TRBJ2-1, the V gene TRBV14; maybe TRBD2 (6 bases). Germline assignment: CDR1 SGHDN and CDR2 FVKESK. The CDR3 extends over 16 amino acids. The germline V and J ends were trimmed by 2 bases and 1 base, with 12 bases remaining between them. Here the CDR3 DNA reads TGTGCCAGCAGCCAACGGGTCGGGGGTTCCTACAATGAGCAGTTCTTC. Amino acids: CASSQRVGGSYNEQFF. The full variable domain, with the rest looked up from reference TRBV14 and TRBJ2-1, is EAGVTQFPSHSVIEKGQTVTLRCDPISGHDNLYWYRRVMGKEIKFLLHFVKESKQDESGMPNNRFLAERTGGTYSTLKVQPAELEDSGVYFCASSQRVGGSYNEQFFGPGTRLTVL.